Listed below are T cell receptor beta chains from one sample, sequenced in a study of T-cell reconstitution after alpha-beta-depleted transplantation in children. TCRdb re-called the PCR reads with MiXCR, one entry per CDR3 protein. The sample holds about 200,000 distinct CDR3 sequences, around 7% seen once. The sequences come from PBMCs, collected before TCRalphabeta/CD19-depleted stem cell transplant. Receptor source: a boy aged 2 to 10 with acute lymphoblastic leukemia, due to receive a stem cell transplant. CDR3s include the opening cysteine and the closing phenylalanine or tryptophan. D genes are given only for firm matches. The size field is filled for only some rows; it gives once, few, many or a size class.

V gene: TRBV5-1
clone size: many
D gene: TRBD1
J gene: TRBJ2-7
CDR3 length: 14
CDR3 DNA: TGCGCCAGCAGCTTGGGCAGGGGGCTCGACGAGCAGTACTTC
CDR3 protein: CASSLGRGLDEQYF

V gene: TRBV5-1
clone size: many
D gene: -
J gene: TRBJ2-3
CDR3 length: 15
CDR3 DNA: TGCGCCAGCAGCTTGGAGAGGGTTGGCACAGATACGCAGTATTTT
CDR3 protein: CASSLERVGTDTQYF

V gene: TRBV28
clone size: many
D gene: -
J gene: TRBJ2-3
CDR3 length: 16
CDR3 DNA: TGTGCCAGCAGTTCCCCTACCTTAAAGATCCTCCCTACGCAGTATTTT
CDR3 protein: CASSSPTLKILPTQYF

V gene: TRBV29-1
clone size: few
D gene: TRBD2
J gene: TRBJ2-3
CDR3 length: 14
CDR3 DNA: TGCAGCGTCAGCGGGGGCCCCGATGGAGATACGCAGTATTTT
CDR3 protein: CSVSGGPDGDTQYF

V gene: TRBV12-3/TRBV12-4
clone size: -
D gene: -
J gene: TRBJ1-1
CDR3 length: 12
CDR3 DNA: TGTGCCAGTTTAAGGGGGTATTCTGAAGCTTTCTTT
CDR3 protein: CASLRGYSEAFF

V gene: TRBV5-1
clone size: many
D gene: -
J gene: TRBJ1-1
CDR3 length: 17
CDR3 DNA: TGCGCCAGCAGCTTGGGGGCGGGGGCGATTCCTAACACTGAAGCTTTCTTT
CDR3 protein: CASSLGAGAIPNTEAFF

V gene: TRBV14
clone size: -
D gene: -
J gene: TRBJ1-2
CDR3 length: 12
CDR3 DNA: TGTGCCAGCAGCCTCGACATACGGGGCTACACCTTC
CDR3 protein: CASSLDIRGYTF

V gene: TRBV11-2
clone size: many
D gene: TRBD2
J gene: TRBJ2-1
CDR3 length: 15
CDR3 DNA: TGTGCCAGCAGCTTAGGGGCGGGAGGGCCGCATGAGCAGTTCTTC
CDR3 protein: CASSLGAGGPHEQFF

V gene: TRBV2
clone size: many
D gene: -
J gene: TRBJ1-2
CDR3 length: 18
CDR3 DNA: TGTGCCAGCAGTGCTCTCGCCGGGACATACAAGGATAACTATGGCTACACCTTC
CDR3 protein: CASSALAGTYKDNYGYTF

V gene: TRBV19
clone size: many
D gene: -
J gene: TRBJ1-5
CDR3 length: 13
CDR3 DNA: TGTGCCAGTAGTATAGCCTTAAAGCAGCCCCAGCATTTT
CDR3 protein: CASSIALKQPQHF

V gene: TRBV3-1
clone size: few
D gene: -
J gene: TRBJ1-1
CDR3 length: 14
CDR3 DNA: TGTGCCAGCAGCCAGCAGGGTGGTGGAACTGAAGCTTTCTTT
CDR3 protein: CASSQQGGGTEAFF

V gene: TRBV3-1
clone size: few
D gene: TRBD2
J gene: TRBJ2-7
CDR3 length: 12
CDR3 DNA: TGTGCCAGCAGCCGCTCGGGGGGCGAGCAGTACTTC
CDR3 protein: CASSRSGGEQYF

V gene: TRBV20-1
clone size: many
D gene: TRBD2
J gene: TRBJ2-7
CDR3 length: 14
CDR3 DNA: TGCAGTGCTAGCGAGCCTAGCGGGAGCTACGAGCAGTACTTC
CDR3 protein: CSASEPSGSYEQYF

V gene: TRBV11-1
clone size: -
D gene: TRBD1
J gene: TRBJ1-4
CDR3 length: 15
CDR3 DNA: TGTGCCAGCAGCCAGGACAGGACCGTGTTTGGAAAACTGTTTTTT
CDR3 protein: CASSQDRTVFGKLFF

V gene: TRBV7-2
clone size: many
D gene: TRBD1
J gene: TRBJ2-3
CDR3 length: 15
CDR3 DNA: TGTGCCAGCAGCTACCGGGACAGACGCACAGATACGCAGTATTTT
CDR3 protein: CASSYRDRRTDTQYF

V gene: TRBV28
clone size: few
D gene: -
J gene: TRBJ1-3
CDR3 length: 15
CDR3 DNA: TGTGCCAGCAGGACGAATTCAACTTGGGGAAACACCATATATTTT
CDR3 protein: CASRTNSTWGNTIYF

V gene: TRBV7-2
clone size: many
D gene: TRBD2
J gene: TRBJ2-7
CDR3 length: 16
CDR3 DNA: TGTGCCAGCAGCTCAAGTACTAGCGGGCTACCCTACGAGCAGTACTTC
CDR3 protein: CASSSSTSGLPYEQYF

V gene: TRBV25-1
clone size: many
D gene: -
J gene: TRBJ2-3
CDR3 length: 13
CDR3 DNA: TGTGCCAGCAGTGAATCCAGGGCAGATACGCAGTATTTT
CDR3 protein: CASSESRADTQYF

V gene: TRBV10-1
clone size: many
D gene: TRBD1
J gene: TRBJ1-1
CDR3 length: 15
CDR3 DNA: TGCGCCAGCAGTGAGGGGGGACAGAGGAACACTGAAGCTTTCTTT
CDR3 protein: CASSEGGQRNTEAFF

V gene: TRBV20-1
clone size: many
D gene: TRBD1
J gene: TRBJ1-4
CDR3 length: 15
CDR3 DNA: TGCAGTGCTAGAGAAACAGGGACAGGGAATGAAAAACTGTTTTTT
CDR3 protein: CSARETGTGNEKLFF

V gene: TRBV20-1
clone size: many
D gene: -
J gene: TRBJ2-5
CDR3 length: 14
CDR3 DNA: TGCAGTGCTAGAGATTGGGAGCATGAAGAGACCCAGTACTTC
CDR3 protein: CSARDWEHEETQYF

V gene: TRBV28
clone size: many
D gene: TRBD1
J gene: TRBJ2-7
CDR3 length: 17
CDR3 DNA: TGTGCCAGCAGTCCAGCCCTTCCGGGACAGGGGTCTGGGGAGCAGTACTTC
CDR3 protein: CASSPALPGQGSGEQYF

V gene: TRBV30
clone size: -
D gene: -
J gene: TRBJ2-7
CDR3 length: 14
CDR3 DNA: TGTGCCTGGAGTGAAAAGGGCGGAACCTACGAGCAGTACTTC
CDR3 protein: CAWSEKGGTYEQYF

V gene: TRBV20-1
clone size: few
D gene: -
J gene: TRBJ1-6
CDR3 length: 15
CDR3 DNA: TGCAGTGCAGGCACGCTTACCTCCTATAATTCACCCCTCCACTTT
CDR3 protein: CSAGTLTSYNSPLHF

V gene: TRBV11-2
clone size: few
D gene: -
J gene: TRBJ2-7
CDR3 length: 15
CDR3 DNA: TGTGCCAGCAGCTTAAACCCCACCAACCACTACGAGCAGTACTTC
CDR3 protein: CASSLNPTNHYEQYF

V gene: TRBV12-3/TRBV12-4
clone size: many
D gene: -
J gene: TRBJ2-7
CDR3 length: 12
CDR3 DNA: TGTGCCAGCAGTCCGAGGGGTTTCGAGCAGTACTTC
CDR3 protein: CASSPRGFEQYF

V gene: TRBV27
clone size: many
D gene: TRBD2
J gene: TRBJ2-7
CDR3 length: 14
CDR3 DNA: TGTGCCAGCAGCCCCGTTAGCGGGGCCTACGAGCAGTACTTC
CDR3 protein: CASSPVSGAYEQYF

V gene: TRBV28
clone size: many
D gene: -
J gene: TRBJ2-5
CDR3 length: 12
CDR3 DNA: TGTGCCCCAGGGGGGGCAGAAGAGACCCAGTACTTC
CDR3 protein: CAPGGAEETQYF

V gene: TRBV11-2
clone size: few
D gene: -
J gene: TRBJ1-2
CDR3 length: 14
CDR3 DNA: TGTGCCAGCAGCTCCCCCTGGGTTAACTATGGCTACACCTTC
CDR3 protein: CASSSPWVNYGYTF

V gene: TRBV12-3/TRBV12-4
clone size: many
D gene: -
J gene: TRBJ1-1
CDR3 length: 13
CDR3 DNA: TGTGCCAGCAGTGTAAACACGAACACTGAAGCTTTCTTT
CDR3 protein: CASSVNTNTEAFF

V gene: TRBV4-2
clone size: few
D gene: TRBD1
J gene: TRBJ1-4
CDR3 length: 17
CDR3 DNA: TGTGCCAGCAGCCCAAGTAGGGGACAGGGATCTAATGAAAAACTGTTTTTT
CDR3 protein: CASSPSRGQGSNEKLFF

V gene: TRBV6-1
clone size: many
D gene: -
J gene: TRBJ2-7
CDR3 length: 11
CDR3 DNA: TGTGCCAGCAGTGAAGTCGGGGAGCGTTACTTC
CDR3 protein: CASSEVGERYF

V gene: TRBV7-8
clone size: few
D gene: -
J gene: TRBJ2-1
CDR3 length: 16
CDR3 DNA: TGTGCCAGCAGCAAGAAGGGGGGAGGTCTAAACAATGAGCAGTTCTTC
CDR3 protein: CASSKKGGGLNNEQFF

V gene: TRBV7-2
clone size: -
D gene: TRBD2
J gene: TRBJ2-7
CDR3 length: 16
CDR3 DNA: TGTGCCAGCAGCCCTCCCTCTAGCGGGGGACCCTACGAGCAGTACTTC
CDR3 protein: CASSPPSSGGPYEQYF

V gene: TRBV7-2
clone size: many
D gene: -
J gene: TRBJ2-1
CDR3 length: 14
CDR3 DNA: TGTGCCAGCAGCTTCGGGGGGCTGACGGCTGAGCAGTTCTTC
CDR3 protein: CASSFGGLTAEQFF

V gene: TRBV4-1
clone size: many
D gene: -
J gene: TRBJ2-6
CDR3 length: 16
CDR3 DNA: TGCGCCAGCAGCCAAGATATGAGCTCTGGGGCCAACGTCCTGACTTTC
CDR3 protein: CASSQDMSSGANVLTF

V gene: TRBV6-2/TRBV6-3
clone size: many
D gene: TRBD2
J gene: TRBJ2-1
CDR3 length: 17
CDR3 DNA: TGTGCCAGCAGTTACTCGATGACTAGCGGGAGTACCAATGAGCAGTTCTTC
CDR3 protein: CASSYSMTSGSTNEQFF

V gene: TRBV7-9
clone size: many
D gene: TRBD2
J gene: TRBJ2-1
CDR3 length: 16
CDR3 DNA: TGTGCCAGCAGCTTATTTAGCGGGACTTTCTACAATGAGCAGTTCTTC
CDR3 protein: CASSLFSGTFYNEQFF

V gene: TRBV27
clone size: few
D gene: -
J gene: TRBJ2-3
CDR3 length: 15
CDR3 DNA: TGTGCCAGCCACCTCGCAGGGAGTCCCGCAGATACGCAGTATTTT
CDR3 protein: CASHLAGSPADTQYF

V gene: TRBV29-1
clone size: many
D gene: TRBD1
J gene: TRBJ1-5
CDR3 length: 15
CDR3 DNA: TGCAGCGTTGCGGTAGGGGGCGACGGCAATCAGCCCCAGCATTTT
CDR3 protein: CSVAVGGDGNQPQHF

V gene: TRBV20-1
clone size: -
D gene: -
J gene: TRBJ2-1
CDR3 length: 14
CDR3 DNA: TGCAGTGCTAGAAGTCCCAGGGTGGGCAATGAGCAGTTCTTC
CDR3 protein: CSARSPRVGNEQFF

V gene: TRBV14
clone size: many
D gene: -
J gene: TRBJ1-1
CDR3 length: 13
CDR3 DNA: TGTGCCAGCGCCTGGGGGAGGAACACTGAAGCTTTCTTT
CDR3 protein: CASAWGRNTEAFF

V gene: TRBV29-1
clone size: many
D gene: -
J gene: TRBJ1-4
CDR3 length: 12
CDR3 DNA: TGCAGCGTGGCCCAGGCTAATGAAAAACTGTTTTTT
CDR3 protein: CSVAQANEKLFF

V gene: TRBV28
clone size: many
D gene: -
J gene: TRBJ1-1
CDR3 length: 14
CDR3 DNA: TGTGCCAGCAGTTTATTAAACAGGAACACTGAAGCTTTCTTT
CDR3 protein: CASSLLNRNTEAFF

V gene: TRBV20-1
clone size: many
D gene: -
J gene: TRBJ1-1
CDR3 length: 15
CDR3 DNA: TGCAGTGCTAGGGAGGGAGACTACAGGGCTCCTGAAGCTTTCTTT
CDR3 protein: CSAREGDYRAPEAFF

V gene: TRBV6-5
clone size: many
D gene: -
J gene: TRBJ1-5
CDR3 length: 14
CDR3 DNA: TGTGCCAGCAGGCCCATGACAGGTGTTCAGCCCCAGCATTTT
CDR3 protein: CASRPMTGVQPQHF

V gene: TRBV28
clone size: few
D gene: TRBD2
J gene: TRBJ2-1
CDR3 length: 15
CDR3 DNA: TGTGCCAGCAGTTTAAAGACTAGCGTTTACAATGAGCAGTTCTTC
CDR3 protein: CASSLKTSVYNEQFF

V gene: TRBV27
clone size: -
D gene: -
J gene: TRBJ1-2
CDR3 length: 12
CDR3 DNA: TGTGCCAGCACTTGGGCGTCGGGGGGCTACACCTTC
CDR3 protein: CASTWASGGYTF

V gene: TRBV20-1
clone size: many
D gene: -
J gene: TRBJ2-1
CDR3 length: 14
CDR3 DNA: TGCAGTGCTTTCGTTCCGGGGGCCTACAATGAGCAGTTCTTC
CDR3 protein: CSAFVPGAYNEQFF

V gene: TRBV5-5
clone size: -
D gene: -
J gene: TRBJ1-2
CDR3 length: 13
CDR3 DNA: TGTGCCAGCAGCTTGGAAGCTAACTATGGCTACACCTTC
CDR3 protein: CASSLEANYGYTF

V gene: TRBV7-7
clone size: -
D gene: -
J gene: TRBJ2-4
CDR3 length: 17
CDR3 DNA: TGTGCCAGCAGCTCTTTCCTTATTAGGAGGGCCAAAAACATTCAGTACTTC
CDR3 protein: CASSSFLIRRAKNIQYF

V gene: TRBV20-1
clone size: few
D gene: TRBD1
J gene: TRBJ1-5
CDR3 length: 14
CDR3 DNA: TGCAGTGCCCCGGGACAGGATAGCAATCAGCCCCAGCATTTT
CDR3 protein: CSAPGQDSNQPQHF

V gene: TRBV27
clone size: few
D gene: -
J gene: TRBJ1-5
CDR3 length: 11
CDR3 DNA: TGTGCCAGCAGTCACAATCAGCCCCAGCATTTT
CDR3 protein: CASSHNQPQHF

V gene: TRBV27
clone size: -
D gene: -
J gene: TRBJ2-7
CDR3 length: 17
CDR3 DNA: TGTGCCAGCAGTTTCCGCGGAGGGGCGGGCCCAACCTACGAGCAGTACTTC
CDR3 protein: CASSFRGGAGPTYEQYF

V gene: TRBV29-1
clone size: many
D gene: TRBD1
J gene: TRBJ2-3
CDR3 length: 12
CDR3 DNA: TGCAGCGTCGGGACAGGGCCAGATACGCAGTATTTT
CDR3 protein: CSVGTGPDTQYF

V gene: TRBV9
clone size: -
D gene: -
J gene: TRBJ2-1
CDR3 length: 15
CDR3 DNA: TGTGCCAGCAGCGTCTCAATGGTACATATGGATGAGCAGTTCTTC
CDR3 protein: CASSVSMVHMDEQFF

V gene: TRBV24-1
clone size: -
D gene: -
J gene: TRBJ2-7
CDR3 length: 13
CDR3 DNA: TGTGCCACCAGGACAGTTCTCTCCTACGAGCAGTACTTC
CDR3 protein: CATRTVLSYEQYF